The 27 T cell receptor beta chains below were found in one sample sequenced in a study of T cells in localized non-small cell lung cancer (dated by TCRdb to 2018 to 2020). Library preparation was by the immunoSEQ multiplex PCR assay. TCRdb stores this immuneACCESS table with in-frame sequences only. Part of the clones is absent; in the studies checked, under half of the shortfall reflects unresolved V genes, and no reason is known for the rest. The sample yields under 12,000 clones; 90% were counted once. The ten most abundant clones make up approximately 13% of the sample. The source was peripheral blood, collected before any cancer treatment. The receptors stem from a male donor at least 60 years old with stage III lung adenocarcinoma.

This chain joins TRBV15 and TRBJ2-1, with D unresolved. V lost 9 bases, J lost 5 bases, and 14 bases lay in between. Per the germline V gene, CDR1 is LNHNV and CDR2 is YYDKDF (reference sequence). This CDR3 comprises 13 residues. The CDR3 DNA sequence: TGTGCCACAAACCGGGCTCGGGACAATGAGCAGTTCTTC. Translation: CATNRARDNEQFF.

CDR3 nucleotide sequence: TGTGCCAGCTCCGGGGAGACAGGGATCTATGGCTACACCTTC. Protein: CASSGETGIYGYTF. The chain uses TRBV18 and TRBJ1-2; 7 nucleotides line up with TRBD1. The trim removed 6 bases at V and 4 bases at J, leaving 8 bases unmatched. The CDR3 totals 14 residues. Germline CDR1 KGHSH, CDR2 LQKENI.

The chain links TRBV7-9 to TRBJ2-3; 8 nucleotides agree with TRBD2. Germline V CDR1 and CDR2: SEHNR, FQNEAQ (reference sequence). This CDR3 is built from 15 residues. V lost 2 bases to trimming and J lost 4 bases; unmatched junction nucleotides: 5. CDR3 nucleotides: TGTGCCAGCAGCTTACAAGCGGGAGTATCAGATACGCAGTATTTT. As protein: CASSLQAGVSDTQYF.

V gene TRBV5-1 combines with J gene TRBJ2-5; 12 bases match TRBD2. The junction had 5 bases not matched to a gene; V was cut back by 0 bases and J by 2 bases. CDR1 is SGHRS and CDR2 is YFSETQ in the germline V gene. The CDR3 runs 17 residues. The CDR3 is CASSLAGLAGTQETQYF. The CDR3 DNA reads TGCGCCAGCAGCTTGGCCGGACTAGCGGGAACTCAAGAGACCCAGTACTTC.

The CDR3 DNA follows: TGTGCCAGCAGTTTAAATGGGCCAATTGGTCAGCCCCAGCATTTT. Its protein product is CASSLNGPIGQPQHF. The chain employs TRBV28 and TRBJ1-5, with D unresolved. CDR3 length: 15 residues. V shed 2 bases and J shed 6 bases, with 14 bases lying between them. Germline V gives CDR1 MDHEN, CDR2 SYDVKM.

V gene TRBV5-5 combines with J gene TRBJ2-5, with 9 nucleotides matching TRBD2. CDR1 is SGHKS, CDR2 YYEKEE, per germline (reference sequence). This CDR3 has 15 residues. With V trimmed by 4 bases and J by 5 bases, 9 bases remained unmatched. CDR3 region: CASSISGSSRETQYF. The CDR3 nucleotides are TGTGCCAGCAGCATTAGCGGGAGCAGTAGGGAGACCCAGTACTTC.

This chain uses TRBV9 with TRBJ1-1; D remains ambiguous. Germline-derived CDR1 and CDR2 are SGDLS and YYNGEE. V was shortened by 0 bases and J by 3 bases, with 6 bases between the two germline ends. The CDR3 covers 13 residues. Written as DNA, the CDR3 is TGTGCCAGCAGCGTAGCTGTGGACACTGAAGCTTTCTTT. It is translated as CASSVAVDTEAFF.

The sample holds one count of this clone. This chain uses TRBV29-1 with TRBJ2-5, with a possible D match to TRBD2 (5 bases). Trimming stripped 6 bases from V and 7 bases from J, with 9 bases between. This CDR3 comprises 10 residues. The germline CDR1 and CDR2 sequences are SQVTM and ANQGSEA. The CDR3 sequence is CSVGGGTQYF. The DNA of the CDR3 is TGCAGCGTGGGTGGAGGGACCCAGTACTTC.

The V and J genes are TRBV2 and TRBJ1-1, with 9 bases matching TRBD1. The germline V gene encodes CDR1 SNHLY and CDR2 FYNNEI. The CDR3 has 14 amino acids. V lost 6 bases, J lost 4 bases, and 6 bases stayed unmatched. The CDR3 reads CASRVQGASTEAFF. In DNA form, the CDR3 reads TGTGCCAGCAGGGTACAGGGGGCATCCACTGAAGCTTTCTTT.

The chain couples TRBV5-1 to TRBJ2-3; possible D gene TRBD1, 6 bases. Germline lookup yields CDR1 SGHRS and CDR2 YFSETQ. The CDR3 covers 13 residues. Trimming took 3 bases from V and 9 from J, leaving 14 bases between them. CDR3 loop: CASSSSGVRTQYF. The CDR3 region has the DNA TGCGCCAGCAGCTCATCAGGGGTCAGGACGCAGTATTTT. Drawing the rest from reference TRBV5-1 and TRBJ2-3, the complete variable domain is KAGVTQTPRYLIKTRGQQVTLSCSPISGHRSVSWYQQTPGQGLQFLFEYFSETQRNKGNFPGRFSGRQFSNSRSEMNVSTLELGDSALYLCASSSSGVRTQYFGPGTRLTVL.

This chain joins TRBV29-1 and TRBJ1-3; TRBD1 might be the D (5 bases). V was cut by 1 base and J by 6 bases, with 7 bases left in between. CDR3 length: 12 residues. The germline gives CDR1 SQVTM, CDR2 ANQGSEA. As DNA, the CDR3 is TGCAGCGTTGAAGGGGGCCAAAACACCATATATTTT. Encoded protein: CSVEGGQNTIYF. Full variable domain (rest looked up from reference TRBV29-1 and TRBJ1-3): SAVISQKPSRDICQRGTSLTIQCQVDSQVTMMFWYRQQPGQSLTLIATANQGSEATYESGFVIDKFPISRPNLTFSTLTVSNMSPEDSSIYLCSVEGGQNTIYFGEGSWLTVV.

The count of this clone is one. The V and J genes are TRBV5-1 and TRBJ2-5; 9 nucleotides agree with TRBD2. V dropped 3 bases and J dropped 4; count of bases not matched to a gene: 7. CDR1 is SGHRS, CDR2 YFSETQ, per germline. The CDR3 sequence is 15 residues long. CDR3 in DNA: TGCGCCAGCAGCTCAAGCGGGAGGAACGGAGAGACCCAGTACTTC. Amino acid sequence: CASSSSGRNGETQYF.

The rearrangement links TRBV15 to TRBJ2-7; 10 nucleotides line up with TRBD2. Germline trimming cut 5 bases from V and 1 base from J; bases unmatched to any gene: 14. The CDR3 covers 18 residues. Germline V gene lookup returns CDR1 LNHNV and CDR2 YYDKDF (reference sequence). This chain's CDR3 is CATSPRGLAGDASYEQYF. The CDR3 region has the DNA TGTGCCACCAGCCCAAGAGGCCTAGCGGGGGACGCTTCCTACGAGCAGTACTTC.

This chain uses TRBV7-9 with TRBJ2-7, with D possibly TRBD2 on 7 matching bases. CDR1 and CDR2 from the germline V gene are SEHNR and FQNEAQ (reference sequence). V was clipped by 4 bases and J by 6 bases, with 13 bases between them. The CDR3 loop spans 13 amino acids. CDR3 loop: CASSYSGGGEQYF. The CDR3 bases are TGTGCCAGCAGCTATTCGGGGGGCGGCGAGCAGTACTTC. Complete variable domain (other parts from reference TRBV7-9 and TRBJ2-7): DTGVSQNPRHKITKRGQNVTFRCDPISEHNRLYWYRQTLGQGPEFLTYFQNEAQLEKSRLLSDRFSAERPKGSFSTLEIQRTEQGDSAMYLCASSYSGGGEQYFGPGTRLTVT.

CDR3 DNA sequence: TGTGCCAGCAGCCGCCTTGGACCCTCCTACGAGCAGTACTTC. It is translated as CASSRLGPSYEQYF. V gene TRBV7-2 combines with J gene TRBJ2-7; D gene unclear. Looked up from germline, CDR1 is SGHTA and CDR2 is FQGNSA. The CDR3 sequence is 14 residues long. Trimming removed 5 bases from V and 0 bases from J, with 11 bases in between.

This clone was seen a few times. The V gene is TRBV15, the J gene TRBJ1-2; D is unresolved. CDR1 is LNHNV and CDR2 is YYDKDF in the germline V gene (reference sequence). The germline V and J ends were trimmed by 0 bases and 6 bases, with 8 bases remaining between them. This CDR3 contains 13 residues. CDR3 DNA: TGTGCCACCAGCAGAGACGGTAGGAATGGCTACACCTTC. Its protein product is CATSRDGRNGYTF.

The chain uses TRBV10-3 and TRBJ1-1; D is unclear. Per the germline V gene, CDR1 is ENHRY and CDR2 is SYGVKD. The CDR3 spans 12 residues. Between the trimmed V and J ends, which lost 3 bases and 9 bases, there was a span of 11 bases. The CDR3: CAISDSDRKAFF. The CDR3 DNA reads TGTGCCATCAGTGACTCGGATAGGAAAGCTTTCTTT.

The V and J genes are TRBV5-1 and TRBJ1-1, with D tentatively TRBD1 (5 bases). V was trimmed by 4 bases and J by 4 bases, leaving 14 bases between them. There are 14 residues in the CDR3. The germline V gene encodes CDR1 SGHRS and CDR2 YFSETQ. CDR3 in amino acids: CASSREGVGTEAFF. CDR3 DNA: TGCGCCAGCAGCAGGGAAGGGGTAGGCACTGAAGCTTTCTTT.

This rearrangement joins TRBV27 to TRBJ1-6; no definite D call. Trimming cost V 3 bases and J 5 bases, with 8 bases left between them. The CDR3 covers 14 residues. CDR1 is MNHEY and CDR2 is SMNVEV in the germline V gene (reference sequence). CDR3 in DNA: TGTGCCAGCAGTTTCCGGGAACATAATTCACCCCTCCACTTT. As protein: CASSFREHNSPLHF.

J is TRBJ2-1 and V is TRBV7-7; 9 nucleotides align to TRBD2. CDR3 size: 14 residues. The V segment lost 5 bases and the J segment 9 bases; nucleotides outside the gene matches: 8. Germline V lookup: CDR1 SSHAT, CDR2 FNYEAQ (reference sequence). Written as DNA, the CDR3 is TGTGCCAGCAGCAGTAGCGGGAGTAGCTCTGAGCAGTTCTTC. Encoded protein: CASSSSGSSSEQFF.

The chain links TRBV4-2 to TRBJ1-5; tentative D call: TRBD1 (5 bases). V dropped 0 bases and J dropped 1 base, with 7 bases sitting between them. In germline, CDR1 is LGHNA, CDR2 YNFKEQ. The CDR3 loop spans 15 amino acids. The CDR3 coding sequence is TGTGCCAGCAGCCAAGATTCAGGGAGCAATCAGCCCCAGCATTTT. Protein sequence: CASSQDSGSNQPQHF.

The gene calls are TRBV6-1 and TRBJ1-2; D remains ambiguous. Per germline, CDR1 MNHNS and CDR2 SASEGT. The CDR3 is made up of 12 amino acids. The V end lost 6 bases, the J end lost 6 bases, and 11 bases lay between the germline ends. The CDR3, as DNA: TGTGCCAGCAGAGAGTGGGGAGATGGCTACACCTTC. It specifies CASREWGDGYTF.

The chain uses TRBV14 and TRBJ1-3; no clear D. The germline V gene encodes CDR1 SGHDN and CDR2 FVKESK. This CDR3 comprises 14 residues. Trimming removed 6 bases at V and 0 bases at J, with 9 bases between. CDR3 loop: CASRGLSSGNTIYF. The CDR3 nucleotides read TGTGCCAGCAGGGGTTTAAGCTCTGGAAACACCATATATTTT.

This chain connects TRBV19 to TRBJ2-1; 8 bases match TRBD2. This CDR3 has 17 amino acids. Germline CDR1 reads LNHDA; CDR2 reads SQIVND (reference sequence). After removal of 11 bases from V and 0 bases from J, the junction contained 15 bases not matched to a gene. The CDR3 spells CASSRGSGASSYNEQFF. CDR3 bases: TGTGCCTCGTCCCGGGGTAGCGGGGCCAGCTCCTACAATGAGCAGTTCTTC. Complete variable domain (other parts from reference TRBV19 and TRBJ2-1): DGGITQSPKYLFRKEGQNVTLSCEQNLNHDAMYWYRQDPGQGLRLIYYSQIVNDFQKGDIAEGYSVSREKKESFPLTVTSAQKNPTAFYLCASSRGSGASSYNEQFFGPGTRLTVL.

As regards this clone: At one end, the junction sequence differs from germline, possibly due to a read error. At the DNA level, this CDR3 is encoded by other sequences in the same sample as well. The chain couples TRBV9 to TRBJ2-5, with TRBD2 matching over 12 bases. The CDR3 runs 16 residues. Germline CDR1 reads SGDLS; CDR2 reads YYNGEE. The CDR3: CASSQTSGSGSETQYF. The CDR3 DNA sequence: TGCGCCAGCAGCCAGACTAGCGGGAGTGGTTCAGAGACCCAGTACTTC.

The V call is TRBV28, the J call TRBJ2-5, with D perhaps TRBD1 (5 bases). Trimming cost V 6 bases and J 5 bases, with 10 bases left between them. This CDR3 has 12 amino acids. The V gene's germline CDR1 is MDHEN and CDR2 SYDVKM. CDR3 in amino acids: CASSQGLETQYF. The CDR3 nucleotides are TGTGCCAGCAGCCAGGGTTTGGAGACCCAGTACTTC.

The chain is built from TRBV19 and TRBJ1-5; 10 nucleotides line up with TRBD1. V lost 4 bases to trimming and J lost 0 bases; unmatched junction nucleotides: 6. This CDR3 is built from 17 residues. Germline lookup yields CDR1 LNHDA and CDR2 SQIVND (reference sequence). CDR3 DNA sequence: TGTGCCAGTAGTACTCGGACAGGGGGTGATAGCAATCAGCCCCAGCATTTT. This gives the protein CASSTRTGGDSNQPQHF.